The 21 T cell receptor beta chains in this list originate from one sample, sequenced in a study of blood T cell repertoires in COVID-19. The protocol was immunoSEQ multiplex PCR, while the TCRdb copy is restricted to in-frame clones and leaves out a portion. The data contain roughly 440,000 clones, roughly 88% of them singletons. What was sequenced was peripheral blood. Receptors were obtained from a woman aged 50 to 60 with COVID-19, enrolled during active disease.

The V gene is TRBV5-5, the J gene TRBJ1-1; 7 positions agree with TRBD1. From germline, CDR1 is SGHKS and CDR2 YYEKEE (reference sequence). CDR3 length: 15 residues. V lost 4 bases, J lost 3 bases, and 9 bases stayed unmatched. CDR3 coding DNA: TGTGCCAGCAGCCTTACAGGGGAAGGGGACACTGAAGCTTTCTTT. Amino acid sequence: CASSLTGEGDTEAFF.

This clone was observed a handful of times. The rearrangement joins TRBV6-5 to TRBJ1-1, with a weak D call TRBD1 (5 bases). This CDR3 region has 16 residues. The ends were cut back, 2 bases at V and 1 base at J, with 14 bases in the middle. Germline values: CDR1 MNHEY, CDR2 SVGAGI. This CDR3 reads CASSYLWEGKNTEAFF. The DNA of the CDR3 is TGTGCCAGCAGTTACCTTTGGGAGGGGAAGAACACTGAAGCTTTCTTT.

This rearrangement joins TRBV25-1 to TRBJ1-1; 9 bases map to TRBD1. The CDR3 sequence is 13 residues long. The V and J ends lost 9 bases and 2 bases, in that order; junction bases with no gene match: 4. Germline V lookup: CDR1 MGHDK, CDR2 SYGVNS. DNA of the CDR3: TGTGCCAGTGGGACAGGGCACAACACTGAAGCTTTCTTT. It codes for CASGTGHNTEAFF.

The genes are TRBV27 and TRBJ2-2; possible D gene TRBD2, 6 bases. V dropped 5 bases and J dropped 3 bases, with 10 bases sitting between them. The CDR3 runs 14 residues. Germline values: CDR1 MNHEY, CDR2 SMNVEV (reference sequence). The DNA of the CDR3 is TGTGCCAGCAGTCCGGGACTTCACACCGGGGAGCTGTTTTTT. Encoded protein: CASSPGLHTGELFF.

The V call is TRBV5-6, the J call TRBJ2-3; 11 positions agree with TRBD2. Trimming removed 4 bases from V and 2 bases from J; junction bases left unmatched: 9. The CDR3 length is 17 residues. In germline, CDR1 is SGHDT, CDR2 YYEEEE. DNA of the CDR3: TGTGCCAGCAGCCCGGGTCTAGCGGGGGGACTCACAGATACGCAGTATTTT. Protein product: CASSPGLAGGLTDTQYF. The whole variable domain, filled in from reference TRBV5-6 and TRBJ2-3, reads DAGVTQSPTHLIKTRGQQVTLRCSPKSGHDTVSWYQQALGQGPQFIFQYYEEEERQRGNFPDRFSGHQFPNYSSELNVNALLLGDSALYLCASSPGLAGGLTDTQYFGPGTRLTVL.

The CDR3 DNA is TGTGCCTGGACAGGTTTGAACACTGAAGCTTTCTTT. Translating it yields CAWTGLNTEAFF. The chain has TRBV30 and TRBJ1-1; D gene ambiguous. Trimming left V 4 bases short and J 0 bases short, with 6 bases between. Germline V gene sequence: CDR1 GTSNPN, CDR2 SVGIG (reference sequence). CDR3 length: 12 residues.

CDR3 loop: CSAQGVGRADTQYF. The CDR3 region has the DNA TGCAGCGCCCAAGGAGTGGGGCGCGCAGATACGCAGTATTTT. The chain joins TRBV29-1 to TRBJ2-3; D is possibly TRBD1 (5 bases). Germline lookup yields CDR1 SQVTM and CDR2 ANQGSEA. V lost 7 bases and J 4 bases, leaving 18 bases between the germline ends. There are 14 residues in the CDR3.

The V call is TRBV27, the J call TRBJ1-6, with no clear D. This CDR3 is built from 16 residues. Germline lookup yields CDR1 MNHEY and CDR2 SMNVEV (reference sequence). Trimming stripped 4 bases from V and 7 bases from J, with 17 bases between. CDR3 nucleotides: TGTGCCAGCAGTTCCCCGCAGGAAACTCTCAATTCACCCCTCCACTTT. Protein sequence: CASSSPQETLNSPLHF.

This sequence joins TRBV4-1 and TRBJ1-1; D unclear. Trimming stripped 4 bases from V and 2 bases from J, with 17 bases between. This CDR3 has 16 amino acids. Germline V gene data show CDR1 as MGHRA and CDR2 as YSYEKL. The CDR3 loop is CASSRNWGGSNTEAFF. The CDR3 nucleotides are TGCGCCAGCAGCCGGAATTGGGGTGGGAGCAACACTGAAGCTTTCTTT.

As to this clone: Different DNA sequences within this sample yield the same CDR3. This chain links TRBV6-5 with TRBJ2-7; D is possibly TRBD2 (5 bases). The CDR3 is 11 residues long. Germline V lookup: CDR1 MNHEY, CDR2 SVGAGI. V dropped 6 bases and J dropped 4 bases, with 7 bases sitting between them. Here the CDR3 reads CASRRGYEQYF. The CDR3 nucleotides read TGTGCCAGCAGGCGAGGGTACGAGCAGTACTTC.

The genes are TRBV5-4 and TRBJ1-1, with D perhaps matching TRBD1 (5 bases). The CDR3 is 12 amino acids. Trimming pared 4 bases from V and 7 bases from J, leaving 11 bases between. CDR1 SGHNT and CDR2 YYREEE come from the germline V gene (reference sequence). CDR3 in DNA: TGTGCCAGCAGCCGTTTAACAGGTGAAGCTTTCTTT. It codes for CASSRLTGEAFF.

The chain joins TRBV2 to TRBJ1-1; D gene ambiguous. V was clipped by 3 bases and J by 0 bases, with 5 bases between them. The CDR3 runs 13 residues. CDR1 and CDR2 from the germline V gene are SNHLY and FYNNEI. CDR3 bases: TGTGCCAGCAGTGAGAACATGAACACTGAAGCTTTCTTT. It specifies CASSENMNTEAFF.

A word on this clone: Other DNA variants within this sample encode the same CDR3. The chain uses TRBV11-3 and TRBJ1-1, with a weak D call TRBD1 (5 bases). The CDR3 spans 14 residues. Germline assignment: CDR1 SGHNT and CDR2 YENEEA. The V end lost 3 bases, the J end lost 2 bases, and 10 bases lay between the germline ends. As DNA, the CDR3 is TGTGCCAGCAGCTTGGGCAGGGCTAACACTGAAGCTTTCTTT. This codes for CASSLGRANTEAFF.

This clone was observed once. This chain uses TRBV2 with TRBJ1-2; a weak D match, TRBD1 (6 bases). The CDR3 is 14 amino acids. V shed 3 bases and J shed 2 bases, with 10 bases lying between them. CDR1 is SNHLY and CDR2 is FYNNEI in the germline V gene. Here the CDR3 reads CASSDQGQNYGYTF. DNA of the CDR3: TGTGCCAGCAGTGACCAGGGACAAAACTATGGCTACACCTTC.

The chain has TRBV7-9 and TRBJ1-2; D may be TRBD1 (6 bases). The CDR3 has 16 residues. Germline V gives CDR1 SEHNR, CDR2 FQNEAQ (reference sequence). The V and J ends lost 5 bases and 8 bases respectively, with 24 bases between them. This CDR3 reads CASSPAPGQGIGGYTF. The DNA for the CDR3 is TGTGCCAGCAGCCCGGCCCCGGGGCAGGGGATCGGCGGCTACACCTTC. Based on the CDR3 plus reference TRBV7-9 and TRBJ1-2, the full variable domain is DTGVSQNPRHKITKRGQNVTFRCDPISEHNRLYWYRQTLGQGPEFLTYFQNEAQLEKSRLLSDRFSAERPKGSFSTLEIQRTEQGDSAMYLCASSPAPGQGIGGYTFGSGTRLTVV.

This chain connects TRBV5-1 to TRBJ2-1; D might be TRBD1 (5 bases). CDR1 and CDR2 from the germline V gene are SGHRS and YFSETQ. The CDR3 extends over 16 amino acids. Trimming took off 1 base at V and 5 bases at J, with 16 bases between the two ends. For the CDR3, the DNA is TGCGCCAGCAGCTTGATCTTGCCAGGGTCAGACAATGAGCAGTTCTTC. It yields the protein CASSLILPGSDNEQFF.

The V gene is TRBV4-1, the J gene TRBJ2-4, with TRBD2 identical over 8 bases. The V gene's germline CDR1 is MGHRA and CDR2 YSYEKL. V was clipped by 3 bases and J by 0 bases; unmatched bases: 10. The CDR3 has 18 amino acids. CDR3 nucleotides: TGCGCCAGCAGCCATGGCCACAGCGGGGGACTAGCCAAAAACATTCAGTACTTC. Its translation is CASSHGHSGGLAKNIQYF.

The chain carries TRBV27 and TRBJ1-2, with D unclear. The V gene lost 3 bases and the J gene lost 7 bases, with 18 bases spanning the gap. The CDR3 totals 15 residues. Germline values: CDR1 MNHEY, CDR2 SMNVEV (reference sequence). CDR3 DNA sequence: TGTGCCAGCAGTTTTGCCGGATCGGTGGGAGGTGGCTACACCTTC. Translating it yields CASSFAGSVGGGYTF.

The rearrangement joins TRBV7-8 to TRBJ2-5; D possibly corresponds to TRBD1 (6 bases). This CDR3 has 15 residues. Per the germline V gene, CDR1 is SGHVS and CDR2 is FQNEAQ. Trimming cost V 5 bases and J 2 bases, with 15 bases left between them. The CDR3 loop reads CASSLPTGPQETQYF. CDR3 DNA: TGTGCCAGCAGCCTACCCACAGGGCCTCAAGAGACCCAGTACTTC.

The chain uses TRBV29-1 and TRBJ1-4; 8 bases are shared with TRBD1. In germline, CDR1 is SQVTM, CDR2 ANQGSEA. V was clipped by 6 bases and J by 7 bases; unmatched bases: 4. The CDR3 consists of 12 residues. The CDR3 DNA is TGCAGCGTCGACAGGGGTGGTGAAAAACTGTTTTTT. It codes for CSVDRGGEKLFF.

V and J are TRBV5-6 and TRBJ1-6, with TRBD1 as a possible D gene (5 bases). The CDR3 loop spans 16 amino acids. The V end lost 4 bases, the J end lost 3 bases, and 14 bases lay between the germline ends. The germline V gene has CDR1 SGHDT and CDR2 YYEEEE. The CDR3 DNA reads TGTGCCAGCAGCCTAGGGTCCAGGGACTATAATTCACCCCTCCACTTT. Translated, it gives CASSLGSRDYNSPLHF.